This TCR beta chain was sequenced for a study of blood T cell repertoires in COVID-19. Background on the study: In each case, the material was cDNA or gDNA derived from T cells, B-cell-depleted T cells, or PBMCs.

Study processing details: Amplification of reference gene primers was used by the study to estimate nucleated cell counts. Some clones are missing from TCRdb's copy, which holds only in-frame ones; the method was immunoSEQ multiplex PCR. For V, J and clone size, that table is used; D and trimming come from the DNA. Of 90,000 to 120,000 clones listed, roughly 90% are singletons. Germline-derived CDR1 and CDR2 are LGHNT and FRNRAP. V was shortened by 1 base and J by 3 bases, with 7 bases between the two germline ends. The CDR3 is made up of 15 amino acids. The receptor's source is a man aged 55 to 70 with acute or convalescent COVID-19. The sequenced sample consisted of peripheral blood. The chain uses TRBV12-5 and TRBJ1-6; D call uncertain. CDR3 loop: CASGLESNYNSPLHF. CDR3 nucleotides: TGTGCTAGTGGTTTGGAGTCTAACTATAATTCACCCCTCCACTTT.